The clone carrying this T cell receptor (beta chain) was detected many times. The data stem from a study of T cells in Graves' hyperthyroidism and ophthalmopathy. The TCR beta CDR3 regions underwent amplification using RNA transcripts as the source. HTBI primers were the set used in a first-round RT-PCR of the TCR CDR3. Each CDR3 protein gets one entry after TCRdb re-called the multiplex PCR reads with MiXCR. The profile shows a few hundred thousand distinct CDR3 sequences, around 17% of them singletons. Looked up from germline, CDR1 is SEHNR and CDR2 is FQNEAQ (reference sequence). With 2 bases removed from V and 4 bases from J, the gap between germline ends came to 6 bases. The CDR3 is made up of 13 amino acids. Each patient was aged 18 to 65 and had newly diagnosed hyperthyroidism of under 2 months' duration. Patients with uncontrolled infections, other autoimmune diseases, pregnancy or lactation were excluded.

The chain is built from TRBV7-9 and TRBJ2-1; TRBD1 might be the D (5 bases). This sequence originates from a woman aged 50 to 60 with Graves' hyperthyroidism. Sequencing input: blood. CDR3 nucleotides: TGTGCCAGCAGCTTACAGGGTTACAATGAGCAGTTCTTC. This codes for CASSLQGYNEQFF.